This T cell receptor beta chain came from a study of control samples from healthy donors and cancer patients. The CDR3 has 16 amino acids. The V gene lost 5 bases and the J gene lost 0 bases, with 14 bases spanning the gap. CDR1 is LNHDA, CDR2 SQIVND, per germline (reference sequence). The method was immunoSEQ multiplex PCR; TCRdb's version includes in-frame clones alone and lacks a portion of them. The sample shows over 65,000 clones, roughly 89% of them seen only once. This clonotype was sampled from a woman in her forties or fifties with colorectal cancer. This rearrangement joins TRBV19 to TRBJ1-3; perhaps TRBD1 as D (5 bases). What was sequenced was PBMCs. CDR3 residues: CASSQRDTGSGNTIYF. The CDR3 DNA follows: TGTGCCAGTAGTCAAAGGGATACAGGCTCTGGAAACACCATATATTTT.